These 20 T cell receptor beta chains share one sample of origin, sequenced in a study of cytomegalovirus exposure and HLA in healthy donors. The primer mix had 60 Vbeta and 13 Jbeta primers. Here immunoSEQ multiplex PCR was the method, and the copy in TCRdb shows in-frame clones only, minus some. The data contain roughly 120,000 clones, around 74% of them singletons. The sequenced material came from PBMCs. The receptors were gathered from a man in his fifties or sixties in good health and CMV-seropositive.

The rearrangement links TRBV6-5 to TRBJ1-6; 7 nucleotides align to TRBD1. Trimming removed 8 bases from V and 7 bases from J; junction bases left unmatched: 11. Per the germline V gene, CDR1 is MNHEY and CDR2 is SVGAGI. CDR3 length equals 15 residues. In nucleotides, the CDR3 is TGTGCCAGCCGGGTAATACAGGGGATGAATTCACCCCTCCACTTT. This codes for CASRVIQGMNSPLHF.

The J gene is TRBJ1-3, the V gene TRBV2; no firm D call. Germline values: CDR1 SNHLY, CDR2 FYNNEI. V lost 6 bases, J lost 0 bases, and 12 bases lay in between. The CDR3 is made up of 15 amino acids. In DNA, the CDR3 is TGTGCCAGCAGCGTTTCGGGAAGCTCTGGAAACACCATATATTTT. It specifies CASSVSGSSGNTIYF.

The chain recombines TRBV10-3 with TRBJ2-5, with D possibly TRBD1 on 5 matching bases. The ends were cut back, 3 bases at V and 4 bases at J, with 9 bases in the middle. Germline values: CDR1 ENHRY, CDR2 SYGVKD. CDR3 size: 13 residues. In DNA, the CDR3 is TGTGCCATCAGTGACTCAGGGCGAGAGACCCAGTACTTC. Its protein product is CAISDSGRETQYF.

J is TRBJ2-2 and V is TRBV7-9, with TRBD1 matching over 8 bases. Germline trimming cut 4 bases from V and 2 bases from J; bases unmatched to any gene: 12. CDR3 length equals 18 residues. Germline-derived CDR1 and CDR2 are SEHNR and FQNEAQ (reference sequence). CDR3 coding DNA: TGTGCCAGCAGCTACCAAGCCAAAGGACAGGGTAACACCGGGGAGCTGTTTTTT. Translation gives CASSYQAKGQGNTGELFF. The complete variable domain, with remaining parts taken from reference TRBV7-9 and TRBJ2-2, reads DTGVSQNPRHKITKRGQNVTFRCDPISEHNRLYWYRQTLGQGPEFLTYFQNEAQLEKSRLLSDRFSAERPKGSFSTLEIQRTEQGDSAMYLCASSYQAKGQGNTGELFFGEGSRLTVL.

This clone has more than one count but fewer than ten. The chain has TRBV9 and TRBJ2-7; TRBD1 matches at 8 bases. The germline V gene has CDR1 SGDLS and CDR2 YYNGEE. This CDR3 region has 15 residues. V lost 0 bases to trimming and J lost 5 bases; unmatched junction nucleotides: 7. In DNA, the CDR3 is TGTGCCAGCAGCGTAGTTGGACAGGGCATCAACGAGCAGTACTTC. It is translated as CASSVVGQGINEQYF.

The chain is built from TRBV15 and TRBJ2-7, with D tentatively TRBD1 (5 bases). V was clipped by 3 bases and J by 0 bases, with 18 bases between them. Germline V gives CDR1 LNHNV, CDR2 YYDKDF (reference sequence). The length of the CDR3 is 17 residues. The CDR3 sequence is CATSRTPVGASSYEQYF. The CDR3 nucleotides read TGTGCCACCAGCAGGACCCCTGTTGGGGCGAGCTCCTACGAGCAGTACTTC.

This chain links TRBV30 with TRBJ1-6; 7 positions match TRBD1. CDR1 GTSNPN and CDR2 SVGIG come from the germline V gene (reference sequence). This CDR3 is 15 amino acids long. V was pared by 8 bases and J by 7 bases, with 14 bases of the junction left unmatched. The CDR3 sequence is CAGGRDREKNSPLHF. CDR3 bases: TGTGCCGGGGGCCGCGACAGGGAGAAGAATTCACCCCTCCACTTT.

The chain links TRBV6-1 to TRBJ2-3; D may be TRBD1 (6 bases). Trimming cost V 6 bases and J 4 bases, with 8 bases left between them. The CDR3 contains 12 residues. The germline gives CDR1 MNHNS, CDR2 SASEGT. The CDR3 DNA is TGTGCCAGCAGCAGGGGACCAGATACGCAGTATTTT. Protein product: CASSRGPDTQYF.

This chain connects TRBV11-3 to TRBJ2-7, with D possibly matching TRBD1 (6 bases). Germline CDR1 SGHNT, CDR2 YENEEA. The CDR3 is made up of 12 amino acids. V gave up 11 bases and J gave up 4 bases, with 15 bases separating them. The CDR3 nucleotides read TGTGCCTCACAGGGTCGGTCGTACGAGCAGTACTTC. This encodes CASQGRSYEQYF. The entire variable domain, with the rest obtained from reference TRBV11-3 and TRBJ2-7, is as follows: EAGVVQSPRYKIIEKKQPVAFWCNPISGHNTLYWYLQNLGQGPELLIRYENEEAVDDSQLPKDRFSAERLKGVDSTLKIQPAELGDSAVYLCASQGRSYEQYFGPGTRLTVT.

The CDR3 nucleotides are TGTGCCAGTAGTGTCGGACAGCCTCGCCAGCCCCAGCATTTT. Translated: CASSVGQPRQPQHF. V is TRBV19 and J is TRBJ1-5, with D possibly TRBD1 on 6 matching bases. The CDR3 is made up of 14 amino acids. Germline CDR1 reads LNHDA; CDR2 reads SQIVND (reference sequence). V was clipped by 5 bases and J by 7 bases, with 15 bases between them.

The chain links TRBV2 to TRBJ2-1, with 7 bases lining up with TRBD2. The V segment lost 6 bases and the J segment 6 bases; nucleotides outside the gene matches: 14. The CDR3 loop spans 16 amino acids. The V gene's germline CDR1 is SNHLY and CDR2 FYNNEI. The CDR3: CASRGRGSGATNEQFF. CDR3 nucleotides: TGTGCCAGCAGGGGTCGCGGGAGCGGGGCAACCAATGAGCAGTTCTTC.

The chain is built from TRBV6-1 and TRBJ2-7, with 7 nucleotides matching TRBD2. The junction had 5 bases not matched to a gene; V was cut back by 1 base and J by 2 bases. The CDR3 spans 15 residues. CDR1 is MNHNS and CDR2 is SASEGT in the germline V gene. CDR3 nucleotides: TGTGCCAGCAGTGAAGGGGGGGGAGGCCCCTACGAGCAGTACTTC. This gives the protein CASSEGGGGPYEQYF.

This clone appeared a single time. The rearrangement joins TRBV4-2 to TRBJ1-4; D ambiguous. Germline assignment: CDR1 LGHNA and CDR2 YNFKEQ. V dropped 0 bases and J dropped 7 bases, with 9 bases sitting between them. CDR3 length: 14 residues. CDR3 coding DNA: TGTGCCAGCAGCCAAGAGGAGGGTGTTGAAAAACTGTTTTTT. Residues: CASSQEEGVEKLFF.

This clone has only a few counts. This chain connects TRBV5-1 to TRBJ1-4, with a weak D call TRBD1 (5 bases). The CDR3 is 16 amino acids. Germline V lookup: CDR1 SGHRS, CDR2 YFSETQ. Trimming took 2 bases from V and 3 from J, leaving 14 bases between them. CDR3 protein: CASSFLPRAPNEKLFF. The CDR3 DNA reads as TGCGCCAGCAGCTTTCTTCCCAGGGCCCCTAATGAAAAACTGTTTTTT.

The chain links TRBV7-9 to TRBJ2-3, with a weak D call TRBD2 (5 bases). V lost 3 bases to trimming and J lost 0 bases, with 7 bases between them. The CDR3 contains 14 residues. In germline, CDR1 is SEHNR, CDR2 FQNEAQ (reference sequence). The CDR3 protein is CASSFRGSTDTQYF. The DNA of the CDR3 is TGTGCCAGCAGCTTCCGGGGTAGCACAGATACGCAGTATTTT. Supplemented by reference TRBV7-9 and TRBJ2-3, the full variable domain reads DTGVSQNPRHKITKRGQNVTFRCDPISEHNRLYWYRQTLGQGPEFLTYFQNEAQLEKSRLLSDRFSAERPKGSFSTLEIQRTEQGDSAMYLCASSFRGSTDTQYFGPGTRLTVL.

The chain carries TRBV7-3 and TRBJ2-1; D unclear. This CDR3 region has 16 residues. V was clipped by 4 bases and J by 0 bases, with 13 bases between them. Per the germline V gene, CDR1 is SGHTA and CDR2 is FQGTGA. Here the CDR3 DNA reads TGTGCCAGCAGCTCCCGGTACTATAGCTCCTACAATGAGCAGTTCTTC. Protein: CASSSRYYSSYNEQFF.

The rearrangement uses TRBV10-2 and TRBJ1-1; D not resolved. Germline V gene data show CDR1 as WSHSY and CDR2 as SAAADI. With 6 bases removed from V and 3 bases from J, the gap between germline ends came to 5 bases. The CDR3 is made up of 11 amino acids. CDR3 DNA sequence: TGCGCCAGCAGCTTTGACACTGAAGCTTTCTTT. Protein sequence: CASSFDTEAFF.

The rearrangement uses TRBV19 and TRBJ2-1; possible D gene TRBD2, 6 bases. This CDR3 comprises 17 residues. With 7 bases removed from V and 1 base from J, the gap between germline ends came to 20 bases. Germline assignment: CDR1 LNHDA and CDR2 SQIVND (reference sequence). The CDR3 region is CASTRGGSGFSYNEQFF. The CDR3 bases are TGTGCCAGTACCCGAGGAGGGAGTGGTTTTTCCTACAATGAGCAGTTCTTC.

V gene TRBV5-1 combines with J gene TRBJ2-5, with a tentative D call TRBD1 (5 bases). CDR1 and CDR2 from the germline V gene are SGHRS and YFSETQ. With 4 bases removed from V and 1 base from J, the gap between germline ends came to 8 bases. CDR3 length: 13 residues. The CDR3 reads CASSPTGQETQYF. In DNA, the CDR3 is TGCGCCAGCAGCCCAACAGGCCAAGAGACCCAGTACTTC.

This clone has just one count. The V call is TRBV5-1, the J call TRBJ1-1; weak D call: TRBD1 (6 bases). Germline lookup yields CDR1 SGHRS and CDR2 YFSETQ. Trimming took off 0 bases at V and 4 bases at J, with 13 bases between the two ends. This CDR3 has 15 residues. The CDR3 sequence: CASSLEQGRGTEAFF. The CDR3 nucleotides read TGCGCCAGCAGCTTGGAACAGGGCAGGGGCACTGAAGCTTTCTTT.